Below, one T cell receptor (beta chain) is given with its context. This entry comes from a study of technical replicates of blood from a few donors. From germline, CDR1 is SEHNR and CDR2 FQNEAQ (reference sequence). The CDR3 covers 13 residues. The V and J ends lost 0 bases and 5 bases respectively, with 8 bases between them. Assay used: immunoSEQ multiplex PCR; TCRdb lists only in-frame clones, some missing. The sample carries about 79,000 clones, approximately 94% recorded once. The chain joins TRBV7-9 to TRBJ2-7; D perhaps matches TRBD1 (5 bases). Sequencing input: T cells isolated from PBMCs. The receptor's source is a human donor in good health. CDR3 in amino acids: CASSLAQGHEQYF. CDR3 DNA: TGTGCCAGCAGCTTAGCGCAGGGCCACGAGCAGTACTTC.